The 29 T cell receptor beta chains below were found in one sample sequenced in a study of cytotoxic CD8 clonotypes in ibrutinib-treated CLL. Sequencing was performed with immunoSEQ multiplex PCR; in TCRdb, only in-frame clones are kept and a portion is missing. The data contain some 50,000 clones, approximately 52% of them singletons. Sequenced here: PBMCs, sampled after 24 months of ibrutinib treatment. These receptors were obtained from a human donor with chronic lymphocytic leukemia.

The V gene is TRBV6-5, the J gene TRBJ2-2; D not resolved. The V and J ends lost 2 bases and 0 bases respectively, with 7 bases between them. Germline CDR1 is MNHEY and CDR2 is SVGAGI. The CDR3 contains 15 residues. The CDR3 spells CASSYDHPNTGELFF. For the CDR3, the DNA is TGTGCCAGCAGTTACGACCACCCGAACACCGGGGAGCTGTTTTTT.

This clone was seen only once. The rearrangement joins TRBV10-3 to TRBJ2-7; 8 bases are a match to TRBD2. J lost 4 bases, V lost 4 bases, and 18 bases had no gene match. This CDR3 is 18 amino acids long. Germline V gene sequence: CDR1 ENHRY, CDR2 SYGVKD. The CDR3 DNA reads TGTGCCATCAGTGCTAGCGGCGCGGGAGGATCCGCTAATTACGAGCAGTACTTC. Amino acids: CAISASGAGGSANYEQYF.

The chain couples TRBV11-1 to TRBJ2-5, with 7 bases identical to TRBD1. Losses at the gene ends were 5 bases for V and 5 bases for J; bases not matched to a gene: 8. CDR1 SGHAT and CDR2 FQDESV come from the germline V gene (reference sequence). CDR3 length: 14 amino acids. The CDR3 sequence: CASSHGQARETQYF. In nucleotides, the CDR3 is TGTGCCAGCAGCCACGGACAGGCGAGGGAGACCCAGTACTTC.

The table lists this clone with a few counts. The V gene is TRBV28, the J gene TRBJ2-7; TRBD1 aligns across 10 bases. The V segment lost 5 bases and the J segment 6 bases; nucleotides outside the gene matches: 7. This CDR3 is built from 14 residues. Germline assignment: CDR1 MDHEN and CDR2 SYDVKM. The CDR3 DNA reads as TGTGCCAGCAGTACGAAACGGACAGGGGGCGAGCAGTACGTC. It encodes CASSTKRTGGEQYV.

CDR3 in amino acids: CASSLFTRTDTQYF. In nucleotides, the CDR3 is TGCGCCAGCAGCTTGTTCACGCGCACAGATACGCAGTATTTT. The rearrangement joins TRBV5-1 to TRBJ2-3; D is unresolved. The V and J ends lost 1 base and 1 base respectively, with 7 bases between them. The CDR3 length is 14 residues. The germline CDR1 and CDR2 sequences are SGHRS and YFSETQ.

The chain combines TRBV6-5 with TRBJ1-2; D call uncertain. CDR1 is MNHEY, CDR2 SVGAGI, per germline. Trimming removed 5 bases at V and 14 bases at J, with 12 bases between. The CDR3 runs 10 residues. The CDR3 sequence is CASSELRQTF. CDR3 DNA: TGTGCCAGCAGTGAGTTGAGACAAACCTTC.

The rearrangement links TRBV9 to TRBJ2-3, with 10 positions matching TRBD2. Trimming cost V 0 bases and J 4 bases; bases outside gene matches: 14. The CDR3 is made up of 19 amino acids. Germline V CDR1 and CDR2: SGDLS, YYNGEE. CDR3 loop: CASSVAGAGGPGVPDTQYF. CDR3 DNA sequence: TGTGCCAGCAGCGTAGCCGGAGCGGGAGGGCCCGGGGTCCCAGATACGCAGTATTTT.

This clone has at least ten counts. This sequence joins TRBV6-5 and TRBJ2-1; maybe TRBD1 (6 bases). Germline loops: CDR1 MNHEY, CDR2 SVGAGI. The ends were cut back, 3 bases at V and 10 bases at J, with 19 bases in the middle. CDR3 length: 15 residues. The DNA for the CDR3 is TGTGCCAGCAGTTATACAGGAGGAAAGGGGACAGAGCAGTTCTTC. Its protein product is CASSYTGGKGTEQFF.

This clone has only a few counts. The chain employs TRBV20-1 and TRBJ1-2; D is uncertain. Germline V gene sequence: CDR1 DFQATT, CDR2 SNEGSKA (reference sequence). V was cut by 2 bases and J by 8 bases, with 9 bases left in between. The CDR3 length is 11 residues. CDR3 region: CSARRGRGYTF. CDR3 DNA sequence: TGCAGTGCTAGAAGAGGGAGGGGCTACACCTTC.

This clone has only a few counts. The DNA of the CDR3 is TGTGCCAGCATGGCTAGCGGCTCCTACGAGCAGTACTTC. It yields the protein CASMASGSYEQYF. The rearrangement joins TRBV2 to TRBJ2-7, with 7 bases matching TRBD2. The trim removed 7 bases at V and 0 bases at J, leaving 3 bases unmatched. The CDR3 sequence is 13 residues long. Germline loops: CDR1 SNHLY, CDR2 FYNNEI.

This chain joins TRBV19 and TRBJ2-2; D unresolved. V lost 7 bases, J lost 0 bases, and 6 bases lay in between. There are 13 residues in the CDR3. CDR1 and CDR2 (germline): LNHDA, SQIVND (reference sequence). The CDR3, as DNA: TGTGCCAGTACCCGTGCGAACACCGGGGAGCTGTTTTTT. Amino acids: CASTRANTGELFF.

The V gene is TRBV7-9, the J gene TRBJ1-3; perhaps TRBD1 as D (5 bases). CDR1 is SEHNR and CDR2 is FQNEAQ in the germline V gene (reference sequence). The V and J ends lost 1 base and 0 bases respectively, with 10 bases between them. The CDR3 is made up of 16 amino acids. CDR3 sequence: CASSLEGPSSGNTIYF. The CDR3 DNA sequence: TGTGCCAGCAGCTTAGAGGGACCTAGCTCTGGAAACACCATATATTTT.

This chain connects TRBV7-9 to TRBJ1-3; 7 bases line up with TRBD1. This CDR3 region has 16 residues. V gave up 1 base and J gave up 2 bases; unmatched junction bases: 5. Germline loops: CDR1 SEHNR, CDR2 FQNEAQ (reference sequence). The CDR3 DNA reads TGTGCCAGCAGCTTAGATACAGGGGTTACTGGAAACACCATATATTTT. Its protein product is CASSLDTGVTGNTIYF.

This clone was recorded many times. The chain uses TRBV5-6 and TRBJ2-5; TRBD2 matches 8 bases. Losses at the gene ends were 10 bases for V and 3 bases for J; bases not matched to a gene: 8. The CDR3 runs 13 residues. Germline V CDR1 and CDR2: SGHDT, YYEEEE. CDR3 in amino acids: CAGHSGLEETQYF. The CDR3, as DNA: TGTGCCGGACACTCGGGACTAGAAGAGACCCAGTACTTC. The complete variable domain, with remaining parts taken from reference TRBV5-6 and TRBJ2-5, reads DAGVTQSPTHLIKTRGQQVTLRCSPKSGHDTVSWYQQALGQGPQFIFQYYEEEERQRGNFPDRFSGHQFPNYSSELNVNALLLGDSALYLCAGHSGLEETQYFGPGTRLLVL.

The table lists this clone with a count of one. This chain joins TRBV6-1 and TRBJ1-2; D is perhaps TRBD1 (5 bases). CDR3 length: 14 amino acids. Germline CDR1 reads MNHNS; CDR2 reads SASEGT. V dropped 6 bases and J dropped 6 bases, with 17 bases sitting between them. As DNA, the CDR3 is TGTGCCAGCAGCGAAATCGGATTCAGGGATGGCTACACCTTC. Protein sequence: CASSEIGFRDGYTF.

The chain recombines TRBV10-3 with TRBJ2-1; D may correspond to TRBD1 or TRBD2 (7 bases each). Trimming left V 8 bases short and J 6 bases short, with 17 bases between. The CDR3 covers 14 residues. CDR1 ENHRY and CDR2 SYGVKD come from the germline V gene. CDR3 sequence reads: CAIQRDSDSNEQFF. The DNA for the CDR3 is TGTGCCATCCAGCGGGACAGCGACTCCAATGAGCAGTTCTTC.

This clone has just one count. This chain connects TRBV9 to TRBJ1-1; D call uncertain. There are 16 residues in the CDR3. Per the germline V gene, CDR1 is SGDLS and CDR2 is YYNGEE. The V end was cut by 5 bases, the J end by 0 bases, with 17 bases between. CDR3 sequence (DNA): TGTGCCAGCAGAGAACACCTTACCCATATGAACACTGAAGCTTTCTTT. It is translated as CASREHLTHMNTEAFF.

Here the CDR3 DNA reads TGTGCCAGCAGCTTCGGGGGGGCCGAGACCCAGTACTTC. It codes for CASSFGGAETQYF. The V and J genes are TRBV5-4 and TRBJ2-5; 8 nucleotides align to TRBD2. With 2 bases clipped from V and 5 bases from J, the junction kept 2 bases outside the gene matches. The CDR3 extends over 13 amino acids. The V gene's germline CDR1 is SGHNT and CDR2 YYREEE (reference sequence).

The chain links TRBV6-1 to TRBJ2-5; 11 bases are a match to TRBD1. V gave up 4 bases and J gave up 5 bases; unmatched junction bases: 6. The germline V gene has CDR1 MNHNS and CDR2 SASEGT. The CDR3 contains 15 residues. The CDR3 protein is CASSVGTGGLETQYF. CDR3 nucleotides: TGTGCCAGCAGTGTCGGGACAGGGGGACTGGAGACCCAGTACTTC.

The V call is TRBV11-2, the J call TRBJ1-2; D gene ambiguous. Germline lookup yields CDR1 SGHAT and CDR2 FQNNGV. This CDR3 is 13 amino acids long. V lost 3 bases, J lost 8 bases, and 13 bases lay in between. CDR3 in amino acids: CASSLDRAGGYTF. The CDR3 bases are TGTGCCAGCAGCTTGGACCGGGCGGGAGGCTACACCTTC.

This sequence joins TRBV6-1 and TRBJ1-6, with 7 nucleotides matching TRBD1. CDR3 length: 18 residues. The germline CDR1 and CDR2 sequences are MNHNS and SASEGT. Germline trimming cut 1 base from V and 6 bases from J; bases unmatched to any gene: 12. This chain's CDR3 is CASSEGVAGTVTNSPLHF. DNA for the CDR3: TGTGCCAGCAGTGAAGGAGTGGCCGGGACAGTGACTAATTCACCCCTCCACTTT.

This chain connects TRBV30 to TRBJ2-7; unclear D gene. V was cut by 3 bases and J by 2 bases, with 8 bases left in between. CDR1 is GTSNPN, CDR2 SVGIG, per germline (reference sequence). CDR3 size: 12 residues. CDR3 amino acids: CAWSIMAYEQYF. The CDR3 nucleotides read TGTGCCTGGAGCATTATGGCCTACGAGCAGTACTTC.

The CDR3 DNA reads as TGTGCCAGCAGTGAAGTTAGAGGGACCCAGTACTTC. Protein product: CASSEVRGTQYF. This chain links TRBV25-1 with TRBJ2-5; D is unresolved. The CDR3 sequence is 12 residues long. Germline V gene lookup returns CDR1 MGHDK and CDR2 SYGVNS. V dropped 2 bases and J dropped 7 bases, with 8 bases sitting between them.

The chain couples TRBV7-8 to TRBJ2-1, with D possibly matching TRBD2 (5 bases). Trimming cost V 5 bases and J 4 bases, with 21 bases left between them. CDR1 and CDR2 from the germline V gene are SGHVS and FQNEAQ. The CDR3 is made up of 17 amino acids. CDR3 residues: CASSLPVGRVVYNEQFF. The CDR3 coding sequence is TGTGCCAGCAGCCTCCCCGTCGGGCGGGTCGTTTACAATGAGCAGTTCTTC.

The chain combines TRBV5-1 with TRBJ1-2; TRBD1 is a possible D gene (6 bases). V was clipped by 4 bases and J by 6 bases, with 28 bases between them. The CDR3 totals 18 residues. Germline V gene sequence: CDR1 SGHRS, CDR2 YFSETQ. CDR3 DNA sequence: TGCGCCAGCAGCCCCTTCCCTAGAGCAGGGGTCACGAGCAATGGCTACACCTTC. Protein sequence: CASSPFPRAGVTSNGYTF.

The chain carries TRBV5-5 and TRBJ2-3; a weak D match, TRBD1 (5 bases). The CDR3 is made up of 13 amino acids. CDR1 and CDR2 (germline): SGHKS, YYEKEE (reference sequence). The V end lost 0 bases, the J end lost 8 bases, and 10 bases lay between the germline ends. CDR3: CASSLDRTPTQYF. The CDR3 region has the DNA TGTGCCAGCAGCTTGGACAGGACACCTACGCAGTATTTT. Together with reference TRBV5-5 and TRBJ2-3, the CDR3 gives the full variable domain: DAGVTQSPTHLIKTRGQQVTLRCSPISGHKSVSWYQQVLGQGPQFIFQYYEKEERGRGNFPDRFSARQFPNYSSELNVNALLLGDSALYLCASSLDRTPTQYFGPGTRLTVL.

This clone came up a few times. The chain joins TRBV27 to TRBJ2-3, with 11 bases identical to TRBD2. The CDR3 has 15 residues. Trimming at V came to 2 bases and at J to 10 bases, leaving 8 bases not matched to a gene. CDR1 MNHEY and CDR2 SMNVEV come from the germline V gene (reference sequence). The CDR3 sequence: CASSLPGTSGRPQYF. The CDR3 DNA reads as TGTGCCAGCAGTTTACCGGGGACTAGCGGCCGACCGCAGTATTTT.

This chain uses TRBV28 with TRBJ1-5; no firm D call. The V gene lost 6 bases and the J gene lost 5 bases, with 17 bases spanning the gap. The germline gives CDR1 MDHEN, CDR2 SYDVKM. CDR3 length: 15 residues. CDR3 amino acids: CASRPDQQKYQPQHF. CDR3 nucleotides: TGTGCCAGCAGACCGGATCAGCAGAAATATCAGCCCCAGCATTTT.

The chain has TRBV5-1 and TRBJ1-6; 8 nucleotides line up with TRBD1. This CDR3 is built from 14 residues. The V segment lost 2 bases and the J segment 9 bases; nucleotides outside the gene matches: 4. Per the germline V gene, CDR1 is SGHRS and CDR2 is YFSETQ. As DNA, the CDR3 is TGCGCCAGCAGCTTAGGACAGGGCGGTTCACCCCTCCACTTT. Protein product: CASSLGQGGSPLHF. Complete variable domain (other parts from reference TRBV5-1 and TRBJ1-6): KAGVTQTPRYLIKTRGQQVTLSCSPISGHRSVSWYQQTPGQGLQFLFEYFSETQRNKGNFPGRFSGRQFSNSRSEMNVSTLELGDSALYLCASSLGQGGSPLHFGNGTRLTVT.